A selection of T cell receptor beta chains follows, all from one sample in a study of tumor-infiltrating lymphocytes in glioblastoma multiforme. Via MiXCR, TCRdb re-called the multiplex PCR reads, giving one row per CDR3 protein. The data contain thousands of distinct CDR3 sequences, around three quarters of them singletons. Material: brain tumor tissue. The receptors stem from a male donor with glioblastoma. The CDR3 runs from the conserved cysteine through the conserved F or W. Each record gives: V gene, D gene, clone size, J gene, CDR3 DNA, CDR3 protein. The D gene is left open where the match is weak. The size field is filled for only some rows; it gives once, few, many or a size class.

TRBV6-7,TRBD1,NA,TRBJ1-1,TGTGCCAGCAGTTGGCCTCAAGACAGGGAATATGAAGCTTTCTTT,CASSWPQDREYEAFF
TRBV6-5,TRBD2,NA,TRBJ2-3,TGTGCCAGCGCCACTAGCGGGAGGGCGGTGAGCACAGATACGCAGTATTTT,CASATSGRAVSTDTQYF
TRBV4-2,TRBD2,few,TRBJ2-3,TGTGCCAGCAGCCAAGGGACTAGCAACACAGATACGCAGTATTTT,CASSQGTSNTDTQYF
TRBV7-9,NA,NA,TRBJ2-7,TGTGCCAGCAGCTTAGTAGGGGGAGGGTACGAGCAGTACTTC,CASSLVGGGYEQYF
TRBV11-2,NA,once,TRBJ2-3,TGTGCCAGCAGTACTCTAGCGCGTGAAGATATGCAGTATTTC,CASSTLAREDMQYF
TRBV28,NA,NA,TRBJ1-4,TGTGCCAGCGGAACTGGTGGGGTAGGAAAACTGTTTTTT,CASGTGGVGKLFF
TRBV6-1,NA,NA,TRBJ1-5,TGTGCCAGCAGTAAAGGGACTCAGCCCCAGCATTTT,CASSKGTQPQHF
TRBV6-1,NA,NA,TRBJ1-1,TGTGCCAGCAGTGAAGGAGGACCCACTGAAGCTTTCTTT,CASSEGGPTEAFF
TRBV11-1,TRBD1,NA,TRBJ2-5,TGTGCCAGCAGCCTCCCGCTACAGGGGGCAAGGGATACCCAGTACTTC,CASSLPLQGARDTQYF
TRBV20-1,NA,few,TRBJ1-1,TGCAGTGCTAGAGAGGACAGTGGGCCTGTTGGCGCTTTCTTT,CSAREDSGPVGAFF
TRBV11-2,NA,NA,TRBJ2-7,TGTGCCAGCAGCTTCGATCCCGAGCAGTACTTC,CASSFDPEQYF
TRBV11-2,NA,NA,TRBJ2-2,TGTGCCAGCATTGGCAAGCGGGCCGGGGCCGAGGAGCTGTTTTTT,CASIGKRAGAEELFF
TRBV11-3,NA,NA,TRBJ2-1,TGTGCCAGCAGCTTGGGAGGCCCCAGTGAGCATTTCTTC,CASSLGGPSEHFF
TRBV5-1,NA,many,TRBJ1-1,TGCGCCAGCACACAACAGGAAATCAACCCGAACACTGAAGCTTTCTTT,CASTQQEINPNTEAFF
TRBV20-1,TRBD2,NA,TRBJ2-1,TGCTGTGCTAGAGATGCGGGAGTTGGGAATGAGCAGTCCTTC,CCARDAGVGNEQSF
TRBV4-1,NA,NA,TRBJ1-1,TGCGCCAGCAGCCAAGATACCTCCCCAGCCGGGCCAAACACTGAAGCTTTCTTT,CASSQDTSPAGPNTEAFF
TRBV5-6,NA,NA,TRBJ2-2,TGTGCTAGCAGCTTGAACCGGGGGGCTAACACCGGGGAGCTGTTTTTT,CASSLNRGANTGELFF
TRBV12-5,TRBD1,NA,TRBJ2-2,TGTGCTAGTGGGACAGGGACAGACCTGAACATCGGGGAGCTGTTTTTT,CASGTGTDLNIGELFF
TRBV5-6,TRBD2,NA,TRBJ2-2,TGTGCCAGCAGCTTGAACCGGGGGGTTAATACCGGGGAGCTGCTTTTT,CASSLNRGVNTGELLF
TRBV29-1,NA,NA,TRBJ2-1,TGCAGCGTTGGGGGACGGCAGGGGTGCAATGAGCAGCTCTTC,CSVGGRQGCNEQLF
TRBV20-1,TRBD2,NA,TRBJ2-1,TGCAGTACTATAGATGCGGGAGTTGGGAATGAGCAGTTCTTC,CSTIDAGVGNEQFF
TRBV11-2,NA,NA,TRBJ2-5,TGTGCTAGCAGCTTAGGTACAGCAGCCAAACAAGAGTCCCAGTACTTC,CASSLGTAAKQESQYF
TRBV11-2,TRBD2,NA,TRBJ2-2,TGTGCCAGCACCCACCCATTCGGCCAAGGGCTAGCGGTGAACACCGGGGAGCTGTTTTTT,CASTHPFGQGLAVNTGELFF
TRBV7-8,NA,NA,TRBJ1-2,TGTGCCAGTAGCTTAGTATGGGGGCAAGGCTATGACTACACCTTC,CASSLVWGQGYDYTF
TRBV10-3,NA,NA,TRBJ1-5,TGTGCCATCGGGGGGGGAGACAGGTTTGGCAATCAGCCCCAGCATTTT,CAIGGGDRFGNQPQHF
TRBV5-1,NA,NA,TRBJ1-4,TGCGCCAACAGCTTGAGGGCAAACAGGGTTAATGAAAAACTGTTTTTT,CANSLRANRVNEKLFF
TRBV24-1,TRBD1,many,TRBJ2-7,TGTGCCAGCACCGGGACAGGGTCCCACGAGCAGTACTTC,CASTGTGSHEQYF
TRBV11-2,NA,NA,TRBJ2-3,TGTGTCAGCCGTACTCTGGCGGGTGAAGATACGCAGTATTTT,CVSRTLAGEDTQYF
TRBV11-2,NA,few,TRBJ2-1,TGTGCCAGCAGCTTAGATTTCCCCCCCTCTCCGGGGGTTGGGGACGAGCAGTTCTTC,CASSLDFPPSPGVGDEQFF
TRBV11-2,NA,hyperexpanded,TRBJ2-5,TGTGCCAGCAGCTTAGGTACGGCAGCCAAACAAGAGACCCAGTACTTC,CASSLGTAAKQETQYF
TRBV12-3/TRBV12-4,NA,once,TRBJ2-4,TGTGCCAGCAGTTTAGTTTTACAACGGAGCATTCAGTACTTC,CASSLVLQRSIQYF
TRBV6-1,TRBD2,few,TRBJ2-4,TGTGCCAGCCTAGGGAGGGACATTCAGTACTTC,CASLGRDIQYF
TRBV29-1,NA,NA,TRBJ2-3,TGCAGCACCTCCGGGACAGATACGCAGTATTTT,CSTSGTDTQYF
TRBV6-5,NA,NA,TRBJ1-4,TGCGCCAGCAGGGAGGGGGGCGGGGATGAAAAACTGTTTTTT,CASREGGGDEKLFF
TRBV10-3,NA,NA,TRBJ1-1,TGTGCCATCAGTGGACACTCTGAAGCTTCCTTT,CAISGHSEASF
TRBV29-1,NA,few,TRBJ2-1,TGCAGCACTGACCGGGCCTCGAAATCCTTATACAATGAGCAGTTCTTC,CSTDRASKSLYNEQFF
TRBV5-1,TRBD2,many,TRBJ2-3,TGCGCCAGCACTACTAGCGGCCTCACAGATACGCAGTATTTT,CASTTSGLTDTQYF
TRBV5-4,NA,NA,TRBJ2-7,TGTGCCAGCAGCTTGGGTAGCTGGAGTCCCTGCGAGCAGTACTTC,CASSLGSWSPCEQYF
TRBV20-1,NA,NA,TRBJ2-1,TGCAGTGCTACCTTTGGGTGGGGTGCGGCCTACAATGAGCAGTTCTTC,CSATFGWGAAYNEQFF
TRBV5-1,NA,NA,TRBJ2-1,TGCGCCAGCAGCTTGGAGCGGACAAGTCAAGAGACCCAGTTCTTC,CASSLERTSQETQFF
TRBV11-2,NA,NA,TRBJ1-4,TGTGACAGCAGCCCCGGAAGTGGAAGGGAAACTGTTTTT,CDSSPGSGRETVF
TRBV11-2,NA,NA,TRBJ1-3,TGCGCCAGCAGGCAGTCCAGGGAGCTGAACACCGTATATTTT,CASRQSRELNTVYF
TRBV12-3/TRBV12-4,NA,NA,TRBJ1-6,TGTGCCAGCAGTTTTTTGGGGAGGGATTCACCCCTCCACTTT,CASSFLGRDSPLHF
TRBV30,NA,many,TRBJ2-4,TGTGCCTCGACAGGGACTACCAAAAACATTCAGTACTTC,CASTGTTKNIQYF
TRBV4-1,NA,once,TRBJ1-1,TGCGCCAGCAGCCACACTCAGGGTGTCGCTGAAGCTTTCTTT,CASSHTQGVAEAFF
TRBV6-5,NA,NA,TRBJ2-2,TGTGCCAGCAGTACAGGGGGGGTTACCGGGGAGCTGTTTTTT,CASSTGGVTGELFF
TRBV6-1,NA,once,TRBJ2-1,TGTGCCAGCTGCAGCGGCGGGACCCCCTACGAGCAGTTCTTC,CASCSGGTPYEQFF
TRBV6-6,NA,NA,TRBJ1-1,TGTGCCAGCAGTTACTCCTTGAACACTGAAGCTTTCTTT,CASSYSLNTEAFF
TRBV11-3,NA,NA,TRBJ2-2,TGTGCCGGCAGCTTACTGCCCAGGGAGCTGTTTTTT,CAGSLLPRELFF
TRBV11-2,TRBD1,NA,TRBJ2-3,TGTGCCAGCTGTTTACAGGGGATGGCAGATACGCAGTACTTT,CASCLQGMADTQYF
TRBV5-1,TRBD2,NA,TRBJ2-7,TGCGCCAGCAGCCAATCCGCCGGGGGGGGGACATCGTACTTC,CASSQSAGGGTSYF
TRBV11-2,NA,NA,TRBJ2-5,TGTGCCACCAGCTTAGGTACGGCAGCCAAACGAGAGACCCAGAACTTC,CATSLGTAAKRETQNF
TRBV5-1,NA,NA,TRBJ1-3,TGCGCCAGCAGCTTGGACTTTCGAAACTCCATATATTTT,CASSLDFRNSIYF
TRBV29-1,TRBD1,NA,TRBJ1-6,TGCAGCGCTTCCAGGGACAGAGAATCACTCCTCCACTTT,CSASRDRESLLHF
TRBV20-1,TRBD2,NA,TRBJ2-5,TGCAGTGCTAAAGATTTGGGACTAGCGGTAGAGACACAGTACTTC,CSAKDLGLAVETQYF
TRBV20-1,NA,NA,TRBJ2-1,TGCAGTGCTAGAGATGAGGCGCTGTATGAGCAGTTCTTC,CSARDEALYEQFF
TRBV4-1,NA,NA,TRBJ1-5,TGCGCCAGCAGCCAAGTCGCTGGGGTAAGCAATCAGCCCCAGCATTTT,CASSQVAGVSNQPQHF
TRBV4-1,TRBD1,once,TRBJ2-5,TGCGCCAGCAGCCAGAGAGGACAGGCAAGACTCTGGGGTCCCCAAGAGACCCAGTACTTC,CASSQRGQARLWGPQETQYF